This TCR beta chain was identified in a study of blood T cell repertoires in COVID-19. The ends were cut back, 2 bases at V and 7 bases at J, with 11 bases in the middle. The V gene's germline CDR1 is KGHSH and CDR2 LQKENI. CDR3 size: 14 residues. Recovery meant two consecutive negative NP/OP PCR tests, professional clearance, or resolved symptoms. Some clones are missing from TCRdb's copy, which holds only in-frame ones; the method was immunoSEQ multiplex PCR. The sample carries around 200,000 clones, approximately 84% recorded once. This receptor was obtained from a woman aged 25 to 45 who had recovered from COVID-19. Material for sequencing was PBMCs or T cells enriched from blood (not recorded which). The chain carries TRBV18 and TRBJ2-2; D is possibly TRBD2 (5 bases). The CDR3: CASSPRTEFGELFF. CDR3 nucleotides: TGTGCCAGCTCACCAAGGACTGAGTTCGGGGAGCTGTTTTTT.